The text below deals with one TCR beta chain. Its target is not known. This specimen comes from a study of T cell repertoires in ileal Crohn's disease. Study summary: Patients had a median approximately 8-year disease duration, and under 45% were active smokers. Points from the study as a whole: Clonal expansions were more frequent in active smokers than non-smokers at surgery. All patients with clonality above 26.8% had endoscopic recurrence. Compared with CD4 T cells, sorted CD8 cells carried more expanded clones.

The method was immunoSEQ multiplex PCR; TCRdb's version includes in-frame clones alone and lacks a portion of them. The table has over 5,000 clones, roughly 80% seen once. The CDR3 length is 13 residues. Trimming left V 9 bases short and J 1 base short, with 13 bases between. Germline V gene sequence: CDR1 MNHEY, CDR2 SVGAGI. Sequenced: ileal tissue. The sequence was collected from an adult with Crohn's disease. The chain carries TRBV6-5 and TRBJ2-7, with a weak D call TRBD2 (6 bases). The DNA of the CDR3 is TGTGCCAGTGGGCGGGGTGGGTCCTACGAGCAGTACTTC. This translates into CASGRGGSYEQYF.